The rows below give T cell receptor beta chains drawn from one sample of a study of identical twins. TCRdb independently ran MiXCR on the 5' RACE reads; one entry per CDR3 protein. The table has fewer than 900,000 distinct CDR3 sequences, around 21% seen once; the top ten hold approximately 4.3%. The sample also formed part of further work on T cells expressing NK-cell markers.

Sequenced sample: PBMCs. These receptors were obtained from a woman aged 18-29 years in good health. The CDR3 runs from the conserved cysteine through the conserved F or W. A D gene is named only where the DNA matches it firmly. Clone size is not always given. Where it is, it says once, few, many or a class for expanded clones.

j_gene	abundance	d_gene	v_gene	CDR3nt	CDR3aa
TRBJ1-1	many	NA	TRBV6-1	TGTGCCAGCAGTAAACAGGGTTCCGGGGGAACTGAAGCTTTCTTT	CASSKQGSGGTEAFF
TRBJ2-7	NA	NA	TRBV12-3/TRBV12-4	TGTGCCAGCAGCCATCAAGGCTACGAGCAGTACTTC	CASSHQGYEQYF
TRBJ2-5	few	NA	TRBV27	TGTGCCAGCAGTTTAATGGGGGGAGTAGGGGAGACCCAGTACTTC	CASSLMGGVGETQYF
TRBJ1-5	few	TRBD1	TRBV7-6	TGTGCCAGCAGAGGCAACACAGACAGGGTTTTTCATTTT	CASRGNTDRVFHF
TRBJ2-7	NA	TRBD2	TRBV10-3	TGTGCCATCAGTGAGAGGACGGGGGGGAACGAGCAGTACTTC	CAISERTGGNEQYF
TRBJ1-4	few	TRBD1	TRBV11-2	TGTGCCAGCAGCTTTAGTCCCGGGACAGGGATCGGTGAAAAACTGTTTTTT	CASSFSPGTGIGEKLFF
TRBJ2-7	few	TRBD2	TRBV15	TGTGCCACCAGCGGTAGCGGGGTTAGCTCCTACGAGCAGTACTTC	CATSGSGVSSYEQYF
TRBJ2-7	NA	TRBD2	TRBV20-1	TGCAGTGCCACTAGCGGGTATTACTACGAGCAGTACTTC	CSATSGYYYEQYF
TRBJ2-7	NA	NA	TRBV5-6	TGTGCCAGCAGCCACGCGTACTACGAGCAGTACTTC	CASSHAYYEQYF
TRBJ2-1	few	TRBD2	TRBV5-6	TGTGCCAGCAGCTTGGCGGCGAGCGGGAGGGCCGGTGAGCAGTTCTTC	CASSLAASGRAGEQFF
TRBJ2-1	NA	NA	TRBV20-1	TGCAGTGCTAGAGTAATACACGGGACAGCTATTCCGGGGGACCACTTC	CSARVIHGTAIPGDHF
TRBJ2-3	few	NA	TRBV20-1	TGCAGTGCTAGCCTTGACGCAGATACGCAGTATTTT	CSASLDADTQYF
TRBJ2-3	few	NA	TRBV20-1	TGCAGTGTATCAGCGGGCCTAACAGATACGCAGTATTTT	CSVSAGLTDTQYF
TRBJ1-1	few	NA	TRBV20-1	TGCAGTGCTTACCTACGGGACACTGAAGCTTTCTTT	CSAYLRDTEAFF
TRBJ2-2	NA	NA	TRBV18	TGTGCCAGCTCACCAGCCCACGGGGAGCTGTTTTTT	CASSPAHGELFF
TRBJ2-1	few	TRBD2	TRBV7-2	TGTGCCAGCAGCCCCTGGACTAGCGGGAGTGGAAATGAGCAGTTCTTC	CASSPWTSGSGNEQFF
TRBJ1-1	NA	TRBD1	TRBV29-1	TGCAGCGTGAACAGGGGAAGGGCCACTGAAGCTTTCTTT	CSVNRGRATEAFF
TRBJ2-6	NA	NA	TRBV6-1	TGTGCCAGCAGTCGACAGGCCGTTGGGGCCAACGTCCTGACTTTC	CASSRQAVGANVLTF
TRBJ2-7	NA	NA	TRBV18	TGTGCCAGCTCACCACAGGACGAGCAGTACTTC	CASSPQDEQYF
TRBJ2-7	few	TRBD1	TRBV6-1	TGTGCCAGCAGCGTCGGACAGGGGGCCGCATACGAGCAGTACTTC	CASSVGQGAAYEQYF
TRBJ2-1	NA	TRBD2	TRBV20-1	TGCAGTGCTTCCCCCTCACTAGCGGGGGAGGGTGAGCAGTTCTTC	CSASPSLAGEGEQFF
TRBJ2-1	NA	NA	TRBV20-1	TGCAGTGCTAGCCGCACGTCGGATGAGCAGTTCTTC	CSASRTSDEQFF
TRBJ2-3	few	TRBD2	TRBV20-1	TGCAGTGCTAGTGGACTAGCGAGAACAGATACGCAGTATTTT	CSASGLARTDTQYF
TRBJ2-7	few	TRBD2	TRBV9	TGTGCCAGCAGCACCCGACTAGCGGGAGCGTATAGGGAGCAGTACTTC	CASSTRLAGAYREQYF
TRBJ2-2	NA	NA	TRBV4-3	TGCGCCAGCAGCCAGCAGCGAAGGTTAATCAAGGCCGGGGAGCTGTTTTTT	CASSQQRRLIKAGELFF
TRBJ2-3	NA	TRBD2	TRBV20-1	TGCAGTGCCCGACGACTCCCTAGCGGGGGTGGAGATACGCAGTATTTT	CSARRLPSGGGDTQYF
TRBJ2-5	NA	NA	TRBV12-3/TRBV12-4	TGTGCCAGCAAACAGCTCGGTCTGGGCCAAGAGACCCAGTACTTC	CASKQLGLGQETQYF
TRBJ2-7	NA	NA	TRBV7-9	TGTGCCAGCAGCTCTCACTTGATCGCCTACGAGCAGTACTTC	CASSSHLIAYEQYF
TRBJ2-1	NA	NA	TRBV18	TGTGCCAGCTCACCAACCCACCCAGCGGATACAGCCTCCTACAATGAGCAGTTCTTC	CASSPTHPADTASYNEQFF
TRBJ1-6	NA	NA	TRBV21-1	TGTGCCAGCAGCATCTCATGGGGGAGGGACTCCTATAATTCACCCCTCCACTTT	CASSISWGRDSYNSPLHF
TRBJ2-1	many	TRBD2	TRBV11-2	TGTGCCAGCAGCCACCCGGCTAGCGGGGACAATGAGCAGTTCTTC	CASSHPASGDNEQFF
TRBJ2-7	few	TRBD2	TRBV7-9	TGTGCCAGCAGCGCTGCCCATCTAGCGGGTGCCCCCCACGAGCAGTACTTC	CASSAAHLAGAPHEQYF
TRBJ2-7	few	TRBD1	TRBV20-1	TGCAGTGCCCGAGGACAGGTGAAGACCTCCTACGAGCAGTACTTC	CSARGQVKTSYEQYF
TRBJ2-7	NA	TRBD1	TRBV29-1	TGCAGCGTTTCCGACAGGGGCCCCTACGAGCAGTACTTC	CSVSDRGPYEQYF
TRBJ2-1	NA	TRBD2	TRBV7-9	TGTGCCAGCAGCTACGGACTAGCGGGGGGGATAGGCAATGAGCAGTTCTTC	CASSYGLAGGIGNEQFF
TRBJ2-3	NA	NA	TRBV20-1	TGCAGTGCTAGACCCCCAGGGGGGAGGACAGATACGCAGTATTTT	CSARPPGGRTDTQYF
TRBJ2-1	NA	NA	TRBV10-3	TGTGCCATCAGCGGTGGGGGCCCGGTCAATGAGCAGTTCTTC	CAISGGGPVNEQFF
TRBJ2-2	NA	NA	TRBV7-3	TGTGCCAGCAGCCCCTTAGGGGGGCCGGACACCGGGGAGCTGTTTTTT	CASSPLGGPDTGELFF
TRBJ2-7	NA	TRBD1	TRBV10-1	TGCGCCAGCAGCGAGGGGACAGGGATGGCCTACGAGCAGTACTTC	CASSEGTGMAYEQYF
TRBJ1-1	many	NA	TRBV29-1	TGCAGCGCCATCGACAGGACGAGCGCTGAAGCTTTCTTT	CSAIDRTSAEAFF